This TCR beta chain was captured in a study of T cells in Graves' hyperthyroidism and ophthalmopathy. The source material, RNA transcripts, was used to amplify TCR beta CDR3 regions. A set of HTBI primers served as the primers for a first-round RT-PCR of the TCR CDR3. TCRdb itself ran the multiplex PCR reads through MiXCR, one entry per CDR3 protein. In the table there are roughly 200,000 distinct CDR3 sequences, about 18% of which are singletons. Patients counted as stable if ophthalmopathy did not develop within 18 months. The table lists this clonotype with many counts. The CDR3 sequence is 12 residues long. Trimming took off 4 bases at V and 2 bases at J, with 5 bases between the two ends. The germline V gene has CDR1 SGHRS and CDR2 YFSETQ.

This sequence was found in a man between 40 and 49 years old with Graves' hyperthyroidism. Material: blood. This chain connects TRBV5-1 to TRBJ2-3; D remains unclear. CDR3 amino acids: CASSKDTDTQYF. CDR3 sequence (DNA): TGCGCCAGCAGCAAAGACACAGATACGCAGTATTTT.